This T cell receptor beta chain is drawn from a study of T cells in Graves' hyperthyroidism and ophthalmopathy. The CDR3 regions of TCR beta were amplified from RNA transcripts. Primed by the HTBI set, a first-round RT-PCR was run on the TCR CDR3. TCRdb called the multiplex PCR reads again in MiXCR, with one record for every CDR3 protein. The table includes about 690,000 distinct CDR3 sequences, 17% detected once. Diagnostic assessment was based on clinical symptoms, serum thyroxine and TRAb, thyroid ultrasound and orbital computed tomography. The authors took PBMCs from about 9.5 ml fresh peripheral blood. V was trimmed by 2 bases and J by 6 bases, leaving 8 bases between them. The germline gives CDR1 SNHLY, CDR2 FYNNEI. The CDR3 has 13 amino acids. This clonotype was observed many times. Its antigen remains unidentified. Study-wide findings and caveats: Appearing also in blood were most of the thyroid clonotypes expanded above 0.001.

The chain has TRBV2 and TRBJ1-5; D is uncertain. Sequenced material: blood. The sequence derives from a man aged 50-59 years with Graves' hyperthyroidism. The CDR3 spells CASSEYRGQPQHF. The CDR3 DNA reads TGTGCCAGCAGTGAATACCGGGGTCAGCCCCAGCATTTT.